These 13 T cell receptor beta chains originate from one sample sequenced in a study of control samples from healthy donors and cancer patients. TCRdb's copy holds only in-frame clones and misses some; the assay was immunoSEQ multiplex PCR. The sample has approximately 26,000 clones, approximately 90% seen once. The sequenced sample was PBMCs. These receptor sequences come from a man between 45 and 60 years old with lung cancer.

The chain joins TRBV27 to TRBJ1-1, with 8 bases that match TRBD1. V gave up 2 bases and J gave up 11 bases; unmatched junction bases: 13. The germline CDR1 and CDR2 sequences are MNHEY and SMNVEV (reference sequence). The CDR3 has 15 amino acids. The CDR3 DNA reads TGTGCCAGCAGTTTAAACCCCCAGGGGGCGGGAGAGGCTTTCTTT. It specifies CASSLNPQGAGEAFF.

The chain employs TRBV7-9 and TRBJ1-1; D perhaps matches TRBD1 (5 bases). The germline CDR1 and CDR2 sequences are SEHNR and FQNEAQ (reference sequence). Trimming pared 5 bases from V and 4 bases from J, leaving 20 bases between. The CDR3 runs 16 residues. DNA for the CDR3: TGTGCCAGCAGCCGGTTAGGTGGAGGGGACGGCACTGAAGCTTTCTTT. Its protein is CASSRLGGGDGTEAFF.

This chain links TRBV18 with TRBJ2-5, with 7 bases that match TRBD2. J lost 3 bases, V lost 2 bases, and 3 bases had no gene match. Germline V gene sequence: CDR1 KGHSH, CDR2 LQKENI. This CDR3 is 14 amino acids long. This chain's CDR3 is CASSPALAEETQYF. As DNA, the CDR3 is TGTGCCAGCTCACCAGCCCTAGCGGAAGAGACCCAGTACTTC.

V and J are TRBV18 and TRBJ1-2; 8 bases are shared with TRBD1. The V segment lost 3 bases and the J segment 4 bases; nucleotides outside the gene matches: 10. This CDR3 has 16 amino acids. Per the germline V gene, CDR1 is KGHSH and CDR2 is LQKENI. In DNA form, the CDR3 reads TGTGCCAGCTCACCCGGTTTACAGGGGGAAGTCTATGGCTACACCTTC. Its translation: CASSPGLQGEVYGYTF.

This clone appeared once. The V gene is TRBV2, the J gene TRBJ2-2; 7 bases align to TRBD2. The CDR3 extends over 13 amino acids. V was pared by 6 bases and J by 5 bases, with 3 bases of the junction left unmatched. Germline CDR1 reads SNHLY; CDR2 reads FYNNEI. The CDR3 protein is CASRAGTTGELFF. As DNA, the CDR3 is TGTGCCAGCAGAGCGGGGACGACCGGGGAGCTGTTTTTT.

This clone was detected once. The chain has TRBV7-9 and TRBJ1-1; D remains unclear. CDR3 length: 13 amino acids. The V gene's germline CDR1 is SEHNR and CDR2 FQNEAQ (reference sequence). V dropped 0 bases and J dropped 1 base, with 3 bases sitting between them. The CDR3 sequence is CASSLAGNTEAFF. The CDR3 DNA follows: TGTGCCAGCAGCTTAGCCGGGAACACTGAAGCTTTCTTT.

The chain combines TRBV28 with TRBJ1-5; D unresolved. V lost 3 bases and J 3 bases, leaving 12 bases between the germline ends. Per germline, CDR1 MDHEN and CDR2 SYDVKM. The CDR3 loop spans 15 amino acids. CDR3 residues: CASSFRGRLNQPQHF. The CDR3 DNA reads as TGTGCCAGCAGTTTTCGCGGCAGGCTCAATCAGCCCCAGCATTTT. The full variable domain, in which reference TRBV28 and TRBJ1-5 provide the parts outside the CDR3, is DVKVTQSSRYLVKRTGEKVFLECVQDMDHENMFWYRQDPGLGLRLIYFSYDVKMKEKGDIPEGYSVSREKKERFSLILESASTNQTSMYLCASSFRGRLNQPQHFGDGTRLSIL.

The DNA for the CDR3 is TGTGCCAGCAGCGTGGACAGTTTTAATTCACCCCTCCACTTT. Translation: CASSVDSFNSPLHF. The J gene is TRBJ1-6, the V gene TRBV7-8; TRBD1 is a possible D gene (6 bases). CDR1 is SGHVS, CDR2 FQNEAQ, per germline. Trimming removed 5 bases at V and 6 bases at J, with 11 bases between. The CDR3 extends over 14 amino acids.

The DNA for the CDR3 is TGTGCCAGCAGCTTTCCCTCAGGTTGGACGGACAGGAGAGAAGAGACCCAGTACTTC. Translated: CASSFPSGWTDRREETQYF. The rearrangement joins TRBV7-9 to TRBJ2-5, with 7 bases lining up with TRBD1. V lost 3 bases, J lost 3 bases, and 19 bases stayed unmatched. This CDR3 spans 19 amino acids. Per the germline V gene, CDR1 is SEHNR and CDR2 is FQNEAQ (reference sequence).

The CDR3 DNA reads as TGCGCCAGCAGTTCAACGGGGGGCCCACAAGAGACCCAGTACTTC. Translating it yields CASSSTGGPQETQYF. This chain uses TRBV10-1 with TRBJ2-5; D possibly corresponds to TRBD2 (7 bases). The germline V gene encodes CDR1 WNHNN and CDR2 SYGVQD (reference sequence). The CDR3 sequence is 15 residues long. The V end lost 5 bases, the J end lost 2 bases, and 15 bases lay between the germline ends.

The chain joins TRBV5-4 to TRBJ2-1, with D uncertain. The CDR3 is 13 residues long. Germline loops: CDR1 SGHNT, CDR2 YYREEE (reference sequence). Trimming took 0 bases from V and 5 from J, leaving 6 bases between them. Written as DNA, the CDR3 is TGTGCCAGCAGCTTGGGACCAGACAATGAGCAGTTCTTC. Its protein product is CASSLGPDNEQFF.

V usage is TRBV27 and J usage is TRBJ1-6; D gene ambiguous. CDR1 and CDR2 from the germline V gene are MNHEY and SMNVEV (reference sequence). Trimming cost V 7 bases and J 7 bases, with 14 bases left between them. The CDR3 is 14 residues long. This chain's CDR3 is CASNLGMGNSPLHF. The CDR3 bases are TGTGCCAGCAACTTGGGGATGGGGAATTCACCCCTCCACTTT.

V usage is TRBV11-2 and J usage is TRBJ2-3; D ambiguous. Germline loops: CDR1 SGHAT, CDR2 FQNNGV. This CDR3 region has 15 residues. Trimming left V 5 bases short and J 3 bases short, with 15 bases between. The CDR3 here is CASSPSSVGTDTQYF. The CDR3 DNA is TGTGCCAGCAGCCCTTCCTCTGTCGGGACAGATACGCAGTATTTT.